Below, 7 T cell receptor beta chains from the same sample are listed, as sequenced in a study of regulatory and conventional T cells in RAG deficiency. Genomic DNA came from blood regulatory T cells gated CD4+ CD25-high CD127-low. Sequencing used immunoSEQ multiplex PCR; TCRdb keeps in-frame clones, though not all of them. The sample contains about 28,000 clones, over 80% of which appear only once. This sample was shared with a second study, whose subject was regulatory T cells. That study adds: Primers: 52 TRBV forward and 13 TRBJ reverse.

The sample comprised Tregs sorted from blood. These receptor sequences come from a human donor in good health.

The gene calls are TRBV27 and TRBJ1-3; D is unclear. The CDR3 covers 14 residues. Trimming removed 3 bases from V and 2 bases from J, with 8 bases in between. Per germline, CDR1 MNHEY and CDR2 SMNVEV (reference sequence). The CDR3 sequence is CASSFLGTGNTIYF. CDR3 in DNA: TGTGCCAGCAGTTTTCTGGGGACTGGAAACACCATATATTTT.

This clone was observed once. The CDR3, as DNA: TGTGCCAGCAGCTTTGGCTATTCTGACGAGCAGTACTTC. Its protein is CASSFGYSDEQYF. This chain uses TRBV7-6 with TRBJ2-7, with D hard to call. CDR1 and CDR2 from the germline V gene are SGHVS and FNYEAQ. Trimming left V 3 bases short and J 5 bases short, with 11 bases between. The CDR3 is made up of 13 amino acids.

The rearrangement uses TRBV5-6 and TRBJ2-3; D remains ambiguous. V lost 1 base and J 3 bases, leaving 12 bases between the germline ends. The CDR3 length is 15 residues. Germline V gives CDR1 SGHDT, CDR2 YYEEEE. As DNA, the CDR3 is TGTGCCAGCAGCTTGAAAGTTGGCAGTACAGATACGCAGTATTTT. Translated, it gives CASSLKVGSTDTQYF.

Regarding this clone: Other DNA variants within this sample encode the same CDR3. The chain links TRBV5-1 to TRBJ2-5; no clear D. This CDR3 has 11 amino acids. The germline V and J ends were trimmed by 2 bases and 2 bases, with 1 base remaining between them. CDR1 and CDR2 (germline): SGHRS, YFSETQ. DNA for the CDR3: TGCGCCAGCAGCTTTCAAGAGACCCAGTACTTC. Translating gives CASSFQETQYF.

The rearrangement links TRBV7-2 to TRBJ1-3; D gene ambiguous. Germline V gene data show CDR1 as SGHTA and CDR2 as FQGNSA. Trimming pared 4 bases from V and 3 bases from J, leaving 10 bases between. CDR3 length: 14 residues. The CDR3 DNA reads as TGTGCCAGCAGCTCAAGTGGTCTTGGAAACACCATATATTTT. Encoded protein: CASSSSGLGNTIYF.

This chain joins TRBV19 and TRBJ2-3, with D possibly TRBD1 on 6 matching bases. Germline V lookup: CDR1 LNHDA, CDR2 SQIVND (reference sequence). The CDR3 has 15 residues. Trimming stripped 6 bases from V and 5 bases from J, with 18 bases between. The CDR3 nucleotides are TGTGCCAGTAGCAAACTGCCAGGGGCGAGAGATACGCAGTATTTT. Protein: CASSKLPGARDTQYF.

This clone was found a few times. V and J are TRBV6-1 and TRBJ1-6, with D possibly matching TRBD1 (6 bases). Trimming pared 6 bases from V and 7 bases from J, leaving 13 bases between. Germline V gene data show CDR1 as MNHNS and CDR2 as SASEGT. This CDR3 is 14 amino acids long. CDR3 nucleotide sequence: TGTGCCAGCAGGGAGGGGGTCCTAAATTCACCCCTCCACTTT. It specifies CASREGVLNSPLHF.